One and the same sample provided the 14 T cell receptor beta chains below, sequenced in a study of identical twins. MiXCR was run by TCRdb on the 5' RACE reads, yielding one entry per CDR3 protein. The sample holds some 460,000 distinct CDR3 sequences, 11% to 15% seen once. The same data also contributed to another study, on yellow fever vaccine responses in identical twins.

Sequencing input: CD4+ T cells sorted from blood. The origin of the receptors is a young woman in good health.

The rearrangement uses TRBV19 and TRBJ2-1; the D is unclear. Trimming left V 7 bases short and J 0 bases short, with 13 bases between. The CDR3 has 15 amino acids. CDR1 is LNHDA, CDR2 SQIVND, per germline (reference sequence). The chain's CDR3 is CASTQQKSSYNEQFF. The CDR3 bases are TGTGCCAGTACGCAGCAAAAGAGCTCCTACAATGAGCAGTTCTTC.

This clonotype was observed a few times. J is TRBJ1-1 and V is TRBV6-1, with D perhaps matching TRBD1 (5 bases). The V gene's germline CDR1 is MNHNS and CDR2 SASEGT. The V end lost 7 bases, the J end lost 3 bases, and 12 bases lay between the germline ends. This CDR3 is built from 13 residues. CDR3 sequence reads: CASNRGGDTEAFF. Here the CDR3 DNA reads TGTGCCAGCAACCGGGGGGGGGACACTGAAGCTTTCTTT.

V and J are TRBV5-1 and TRBJ2-5; TRBD1 matches at 7 bases. The CDR3 totals 14 residues. With V trimmed by 3 bases and J by 4 bases, 6 bases remained unmatched. Germline V lookup: CDR1 SGHRS, CDR2 YFSETQ. The CDR3 protein is CASSSTTGAETQYF. Here the CDR3 DNA reads TGCGCCAGCAGCTCAACTACAGGGGCAGAGACCCAGTACTTC.

This clonotype was counted a few times. The chain uses TRBV4-1 and TRBJ2-1, with TRBD2 matching over 8 bases. Germline CDR1 MGHRA, CDR2 YSYEKL. V dropped 4 bases and J dropped 4; count of bases not matched to a gene: 15. CDR3 length equals 18 residues. CDR3 sequence: CASSPRDSGTKVYNEQFF. The CDR3 coding sequence is TGCGCCAGCAGCCCCCGGGATAGCGGGACTAAAGTTTACAATGAGCAGTTCTTC.

This clonotype turned up a few times. The chain employs TRBV6-4 and TRBJ2-4; perhaps TRBD2 as D (6 bases). The CDR3 has 12 amino acids. V was clipped by 2 bases and J by 9 bases, with 8 bases between them. Germline V gives CDR1 MRHNA, CDR2 SNTAGT. In DNA, the CDR3 is TGTGCCAGCAGTGACGGAGGGAGCATTCAGTACTTC. Protein: CASSDGGSIQYF.

This clonotype has a handful of counts. This chain links TRBV4-3 with TRBJ2-7; 9 bases map to TRBD2. Per the germline V gene, CDR1 is LGHNA and CDR2 is YSLEER. J lost 4 bases, V lost 0 bases, and 7 bases had no gene match. The CDR3 spans 16 residues. The chain's CDR3 is CASSQDEASGIYEQYF. The CDR3 region has the DNA TGCGCCAGCAGCCAAGATGAGGCTAGCGGGATTTACGAGCAGTACTTC.

This clonotype was observed a few times. The CDR3: CASSQSAWRDNEQFF. The CDR3 bases are TGTGCCAGCAGCCAATCTGCCTGGAGAGACAATGAGCAGTTCTTC. The chain links TRBV4-2 to TRBJ2-1; D is unresolved. This CDR3 contains 15 residues. Germline values: CDR1 LGHNA, CDR2 YNFKEQ. V was shortened by 2 bases and J by 5 bases, with 13 bases between the two germline ends.

This clonotype was seen a handful of times. The chain combines TRBV7-8 with TRBJ1-5; the match to TRBD1 covers 7 bases. Trimming took 5 bases from V and 5 from J; bases not matched to a gene: 9. Germline assignment: CDR1 SGHVS and CDR2 FQNEAQ. This CDR3 contains 15 residues. This CDR3 reads CASSEKTGWDQPQHF. CDR3 DNA: TGTGCCAGCAGCGAAAAGACAGGGTGGGATCAGCCCCAGCATTTT.

There are many counts of this clonotype. The chain joins TRBV11-2 to TRBJ2-3; D uncertain. V was trimmed by 5 bases and J by 4 bases, leaving 13 bases between them. CDR1 SGHAT and CDR2 FQNNGV come from the germline V gene. There are 14 residues in the CDR3. CDR3 loop: CASSVLNPPDTQYF. The CDR3 DNA sequence: TGTGCCAGCAGCGTACTAAACCCACCAGATACGCAGTATTTT.

DNA of the CDR3: TGCAGTGCTCCCGACCCGGGGACTAGCGGGGGGGCCCGGCAGTTCTTC. Its protein is CSAPDPGTSGGARQFF. The chain recombines TRBV20-1 with TRBJ2-1; 16 nucleotides line up with TRBD2. Trimming at V came to 5 bases and at J to 12 bases, leaving 13 bases not matched to a gene. The CDR3 contains 16 residues. CDR1 and CDR2 (germline): DFQATT, SNEGSKA (reference sequence).

This clonotype was detected only a few times. This chain joins TRBV29-1 and TRBJ1-4, with D perhaps TRBD1 (6 bases). CDR3 size: 16 residues. Germline values: CDR1 SQVTM, CDR2 ANQGSEA. The V end was cut by 7 bases, the J end by 7 bases, with 25 bases between. CDR3 protein: CSAQGWGTSKGEKLFF. CDR3 DNA: TGCAGCGCCCAGGGGTGGGGGACAAGCAAGGGTGAAAAACTGTTTTTT.

There are a few counts of this clonotype. The genes are TRBV12-3 or TRBV12-4 and TRBJ2-1; TRBD2 might be the D (5 bases). The CDR3 has 13 residues. Trimming took off 1 base at V and 8 bases at J, with 9 bases between the two ends. Here the CDR3 reads CASSLGEYHEQFF. The CDR3 DNA is TGTGCCAGCAGTTTAGGGGAGTACCATGAGCAGTTCTTC.

The genes are TRBV5-6 and TRBJ2-7; the match to TRBD1 covers 7 bases. The germline V gene encodes CDR1 SGHDT and CDR2 YYEEEE. V lost 4 bases to trimming and J lost 4 bases; unmatched junction nucleotides: 5. The CDR3 extends over 13 amino acids. As DNA, the CDR3 is TGTGCCAGCAGCCAGGCAGGGGGATACGAGCAGTACTTC. This encodes CASSQAGGYEQYF.

This chain links TRBV7-8 with TRBJ2-5; TRBD2 agrees at 11 bases. The germline gives CDR1 SGHVS, CDR2 FQNEAQ. The trim removed 0 bases at V and 5 bases at J, leaving 11 bases unmatched. This CDR3 spans 18 amino acids. The DNA of the CDR3 is TGTGCCAGCAGCTTAGCTCTAGCGGGGGGAGTTGACCGGGAGACCCAGTACTTC. This sequence encodes CASSLALAGGVDRETQYF.